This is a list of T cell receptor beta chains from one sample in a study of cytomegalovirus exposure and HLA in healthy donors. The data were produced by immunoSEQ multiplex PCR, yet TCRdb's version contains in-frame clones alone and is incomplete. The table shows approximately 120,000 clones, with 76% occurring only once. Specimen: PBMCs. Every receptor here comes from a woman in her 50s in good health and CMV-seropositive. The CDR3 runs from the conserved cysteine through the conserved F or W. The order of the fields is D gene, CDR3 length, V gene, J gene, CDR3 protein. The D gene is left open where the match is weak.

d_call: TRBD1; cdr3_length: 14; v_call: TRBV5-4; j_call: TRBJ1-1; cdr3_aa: CASSGTAMNTEAFF
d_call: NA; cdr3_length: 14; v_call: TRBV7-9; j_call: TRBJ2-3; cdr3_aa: CASSLAGRDDTQYF
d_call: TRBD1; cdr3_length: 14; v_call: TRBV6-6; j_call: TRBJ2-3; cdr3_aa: CASSRDRGTDTQYF
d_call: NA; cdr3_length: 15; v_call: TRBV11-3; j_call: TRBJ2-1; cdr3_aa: CASSLDMSSYNEQFF
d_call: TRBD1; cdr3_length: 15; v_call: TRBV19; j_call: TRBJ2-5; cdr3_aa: CASSLDGTVQETQYF
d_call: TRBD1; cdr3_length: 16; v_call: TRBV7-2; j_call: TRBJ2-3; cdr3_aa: CASSPWDRGSTDTQYF
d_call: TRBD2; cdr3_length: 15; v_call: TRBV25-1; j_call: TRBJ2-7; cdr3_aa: CASSEFASGGYEQYF
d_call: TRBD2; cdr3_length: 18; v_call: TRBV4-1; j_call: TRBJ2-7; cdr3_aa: CASSQDPPLAGVKDEQYF
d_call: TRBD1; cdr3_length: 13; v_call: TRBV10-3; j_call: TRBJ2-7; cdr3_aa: CATRDSLSHEQYF
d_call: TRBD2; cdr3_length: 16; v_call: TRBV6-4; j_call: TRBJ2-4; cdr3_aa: CASRVAKRGVENIQYF
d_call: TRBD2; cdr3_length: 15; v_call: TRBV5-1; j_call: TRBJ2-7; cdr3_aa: CASSSDSGNYYEQYF
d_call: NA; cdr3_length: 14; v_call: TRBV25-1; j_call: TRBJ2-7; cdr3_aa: CASSDGVGQHEQYF
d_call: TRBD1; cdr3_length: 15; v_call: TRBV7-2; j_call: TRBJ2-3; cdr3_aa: CASSSTGGPAVTQYF
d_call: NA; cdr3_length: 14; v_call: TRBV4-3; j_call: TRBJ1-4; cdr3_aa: CASSQTGSVGKLFF
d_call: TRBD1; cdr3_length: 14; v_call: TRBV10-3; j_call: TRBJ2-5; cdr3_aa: CAITPDRDGETQYF
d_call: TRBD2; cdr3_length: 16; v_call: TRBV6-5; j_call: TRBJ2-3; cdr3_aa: CASSYRPASGADTQYF
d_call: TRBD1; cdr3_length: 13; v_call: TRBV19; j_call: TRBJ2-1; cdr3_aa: CASRQGANNEQFF
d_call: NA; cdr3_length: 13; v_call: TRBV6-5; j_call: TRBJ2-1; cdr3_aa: CASSYGGNTEQFF
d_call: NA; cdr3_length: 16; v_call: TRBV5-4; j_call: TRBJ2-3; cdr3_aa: CASSFGGNKGTDTQYF
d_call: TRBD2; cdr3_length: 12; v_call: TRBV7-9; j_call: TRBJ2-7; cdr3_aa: CASSLGSGRQYF
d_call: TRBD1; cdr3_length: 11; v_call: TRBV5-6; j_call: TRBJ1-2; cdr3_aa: CASSWGQSNTF
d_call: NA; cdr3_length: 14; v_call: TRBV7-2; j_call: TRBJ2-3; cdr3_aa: CASKGLGSTDTQYF
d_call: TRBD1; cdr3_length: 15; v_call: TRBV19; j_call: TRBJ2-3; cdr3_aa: CASSMGQALTDTQYF
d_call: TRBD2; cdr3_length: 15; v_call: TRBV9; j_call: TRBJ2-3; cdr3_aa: CASSATSGGRDTQYF
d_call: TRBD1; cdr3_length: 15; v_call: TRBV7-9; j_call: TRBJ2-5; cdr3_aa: CSSSLMTGEVETQYF
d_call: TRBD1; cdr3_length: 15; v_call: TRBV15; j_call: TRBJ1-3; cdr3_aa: CATFNPGGSGNTIYF
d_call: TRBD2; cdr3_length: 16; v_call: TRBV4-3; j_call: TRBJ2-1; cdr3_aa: CASSQYTSGVTNEQFF
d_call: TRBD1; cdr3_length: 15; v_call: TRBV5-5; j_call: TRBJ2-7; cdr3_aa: CASSLWLTGVDEQYF
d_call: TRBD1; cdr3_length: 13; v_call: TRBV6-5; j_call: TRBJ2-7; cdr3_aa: CASSYDRDGEQYF
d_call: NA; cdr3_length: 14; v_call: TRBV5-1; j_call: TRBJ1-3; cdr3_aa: CASSLAGSGNTIYF
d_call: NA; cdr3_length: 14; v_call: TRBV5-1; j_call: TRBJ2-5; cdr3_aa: CASSPFPLQETQYF
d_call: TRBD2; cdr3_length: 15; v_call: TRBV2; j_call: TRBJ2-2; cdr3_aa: CASERTSGSAGELFF
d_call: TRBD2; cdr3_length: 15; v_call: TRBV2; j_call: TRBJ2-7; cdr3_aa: CASSELAGGADEQYF
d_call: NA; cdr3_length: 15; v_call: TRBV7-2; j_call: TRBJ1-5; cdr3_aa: CASSLGGHSNQPQHF
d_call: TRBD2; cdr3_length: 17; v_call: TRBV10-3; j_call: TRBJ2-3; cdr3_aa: CAISPFSGRAVDNTQYF
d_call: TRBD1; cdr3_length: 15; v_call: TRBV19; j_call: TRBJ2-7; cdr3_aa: CASSIVGTGPYEQYF
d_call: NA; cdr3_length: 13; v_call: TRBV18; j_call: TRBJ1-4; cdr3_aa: CASTTVREEKLFF
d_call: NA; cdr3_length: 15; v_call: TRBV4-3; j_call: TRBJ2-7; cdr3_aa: CASSQEGGRAYEQYF
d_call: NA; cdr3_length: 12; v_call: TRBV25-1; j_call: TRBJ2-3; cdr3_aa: CASSLETDTQYF
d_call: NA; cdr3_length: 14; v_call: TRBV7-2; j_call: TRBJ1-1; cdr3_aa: CASSPGMANTEAFF